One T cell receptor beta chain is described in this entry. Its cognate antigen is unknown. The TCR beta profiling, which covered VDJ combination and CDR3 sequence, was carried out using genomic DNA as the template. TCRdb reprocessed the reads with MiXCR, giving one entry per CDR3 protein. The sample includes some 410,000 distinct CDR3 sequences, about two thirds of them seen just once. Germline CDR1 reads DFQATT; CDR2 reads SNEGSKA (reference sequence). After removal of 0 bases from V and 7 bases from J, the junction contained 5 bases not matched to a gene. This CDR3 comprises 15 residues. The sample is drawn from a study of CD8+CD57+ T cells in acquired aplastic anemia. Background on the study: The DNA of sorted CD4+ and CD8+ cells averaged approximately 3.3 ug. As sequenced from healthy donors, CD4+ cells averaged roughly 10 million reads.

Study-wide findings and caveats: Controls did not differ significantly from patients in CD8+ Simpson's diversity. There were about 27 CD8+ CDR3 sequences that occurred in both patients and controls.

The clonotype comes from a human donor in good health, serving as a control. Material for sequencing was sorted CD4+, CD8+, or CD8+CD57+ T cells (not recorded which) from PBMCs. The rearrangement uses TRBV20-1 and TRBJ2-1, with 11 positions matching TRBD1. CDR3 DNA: TGCAGTGCTAGAGACCGGGACAGGGGGGCTAATGAGCAGTTCTTC. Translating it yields CSARDRDRGANEQFF.